Listed below are T cell receptor beta chains from one sample, sequenced in a study of cytomegalovirus exposure and HLA in healthy donors. Some clones are missing from TCRdb's copy, which holds only in-frame ones; the method was immunoSEQ multiplex PCR. The data show 180,000 or so clones, around 78% seen once. The specimen was PBMCs. These receptor sequences come from a man in his late teens or twenties in good health and CMV-seronegative. CDR3s include the opening cysteine and the closing phenylalanine or tryptophan. Each record gives: V gene, clone size, J gene, D gene, CDR3 DNA, CDR3 protein. D genes are given only for firm matches. Clone size appears in some rows only: once, few, many, or a class for an expanded clone.

TRBV2	NA	TRBJ1-1	NA	TGTGCCAGCACCTACCCCGGCGGTGAATTGAACACTGAAGCTTTCTTT	CASTYPGGELNTEAFF
TRBV11-2	NA	TRBJ2-7	NA	TGTGCCAGCAGCATACAGGGGAGGAACGAGCAGTACTTC	CASSIQGRNEQYF
TRBV15	NA	TRBJ2-6	TRBD1	TGTGCCACCAGCAGAGAGGGGCAGGGGGTCGGGGCCAACGTCCTGACTTTC	CATSREGQGVGANVLTF
TRBV18	NA	TRBJ2-7	TRBD1	TGTGCCAGCTCCCCTGGCGTGGGACAGCCCTACGAGCAGTACTTC	CASSPGVGQPYEQYF
TRBV7-9	NA	TRBJ1-1	TRBD1	TGTGCCAGCAAAAGGGACAGGTCCACTGAAGCTTTCTTT	CASKRDRSTEAFF
TRBV5-1	few	TRBJ2-7	NA	TGCGCCAGCAGCGGCCGCGACAGACCCTACGAGCAGTACTTC	CASSGRDRPYEQYF
TRBV7-6	NA	TRBJ2-7	TRBD1	TGTGCCAGCAGCCGAGAGACAGGGAGCCCCTACGAGCAGTACTTC	CASSRETGSPYEQYF
TRBV27	NA	TRBJ1-1	NA	TGTGCCAGCAGTGAATACAGGGACACTGAAGCTTTCTTT	CASSEYRDTEAFF
TRBV5-1	NA	TRBJ2-3	NA	TGCGCCAGCAGCCCAAGGGGGGGTTCTAACACAGATACGCAGTATTTT	CASSPRGGSNTDTQYF
TRBV5-1	NA	TRBJ2-1	TRBD2	TGCGCCAGCAGCCAACGGACTAGCGGGGGGGCCGATGAGCAGTTCTTC	CASSQRTSGGADEQFF
TRBV7-9	NA	TRBJ1-2	TRBD1	TGTGCCAGCAGCCCCAGACGACAGGGTAGGCCCTACGGCTACACCTTC	CASSPRRQGRPYGYTF
TRBV30	NA	TRBJ2-7	TRBD1	TGTGCCTGGAGTGTGGGGGCAGGGGGCATCTACGAGCAGTACTTC	CAWSVGAGGIYEQYF
TRBV4-2	NA	TRBJ1-1	TRBD1	TGTGCCAGCAGCCAAACACAGGGGGGCACTGAAGCTTTCTTT	CASSQTQGGTEAFF
TRBV7-2	NA	TRBJ1-5	NA	TGTGCCAGCAGCCCCTACAATCAGCCCCAGCATTTT	CASSPYNQPQHF
TRBV5-1	once	TRBJ2-5	NA	TGCGCCAGCAGCGGCGGTTCCCAAGAGACCCAGTACTTC	CASSGGSQETQYF
TRBV27	NA	TRBJ1-1	NA	TGTGCCAGCAGTTTAGACCGTCCGGGGAACACTGAAGCTTTCTTT	CASSLDRPGNTEAFF
TRBV7-9	few	TRBJ1-5	NA	TGTGCCAGCAGCTCCGGTGACAGCCACCAGCATTTT	CASSSGDSHQHF
TRBV5-4	NA	TRBJ1-1	NA	TGTGCCAGCTATATAAAAGGGGCAGGACACCGCATGAACACTGAAGCTTTCTTT	CASYIKGAGHRMNTEAFF
TRBV7-9	NA	TRBJ2-5	NA	TGTGCCAGCAGACTCCCCGGGGAGACCCAGTACTTC	CASRLPGETQYF
TRBV7-3	NA	TRBJ2-5	TRBD2	TGTGCCAGCAGCGGACTAGCGGGGCCTCAAGAGACCCAGTACTTC	CASSGLAGPQETQYF
TRBV4-1	once	TRBJ2-3	NA	TGCGCCAGCAGCCAAGCAGTACATCAGATCGATACGCAGTATTTT	CASSQAVHQIDTQYF
TRBV7-9	NA	TRBJ2-7	TRBD2	TGTTCCAGCAGCCCAAGGACTAGCGCGACCTCCTACGAGCAGTACTTC	CSSSPRTSATSYEQYF
TRBV15	NA	TRBJ2-1	NA	TGTGCCACTGCCGGGACTTCAGTTGGGGGTGAGCAGTTCTTC	CATAGTSVGGEQFF
TRBV4-2	NA	TRBJ2-2	TRBD2	TGTGCCAGCAGCCAAGGTTTAGGGCGGGAGGTGAACACCGGGGAGCTGTTTTTT	CASSQGLGREVNTGELFF
TRBV27	few	TRBJ2-2	TRBD2	TGTGCCAGCAGTTTAGCCGATCTAGCGGGGGCTGGGGAGCTGTTTTTT	CASSLADLAGAGELFF
TRBV6-1	NA	TRBJ2-7	NA	TGTGCCAGCAGTGAATCTTGGCTCAAGCAGTACTTC	CASSESWLKQYF
TRBV2	NA	TRBJ2-3	NA	TGTGCCAGCAGTGAACTAATAACTAGCACAGATACGCAGTATTTT	CASSELITSTDTQYF
TRBV5-1	NA	TRBJ2-7	TRBD1	TGCGCCAGCAGCACCGGGACAGTCCCCCAGGAGCAGTACTTC	CASSTGTVPQEQYF
TRBV5-1	NA	TRBJ1-2	NA	TGCGCCAGCAGCTGGGCTTGGATCAACTATGGCTACACCTTC	CASSWAWINYGYTF
TRBV27	few	TRBJ2-3	TRBD2	TGTGCCAGCAGTTTACTCTCTCGGACCGGGACTAGCCCCACAGATACGCAGTATTTT	CASSLLSRTGTSPTDTQYF
TRBV28	NA	TRBJ1-3	NA	TGTGCCAGCAGCCCAGGGGACACCCGAAACACCATATATTTT	CASSPGDTRNTIYF
TRBV28	NA	TRBJ1-1	TRBD1	TGTGCCAGCAGTTTGACAGGGGGGATGGATGAAGCTTTCTTT	CASSLTGGMDEAFF
TRBV29-1	NA	TRBJ1-1	TRBD1	TGCAACGCCTCGAGGGGGCGAAGGGACACTGAAGCTTTCTTT	CNASRGRRDTEAFF
TRBV27	NA	TRBJ2-7	TRBD1	TGTGCCAGCAGCGTCATGACCGGGACAGGGGCCATCGAGCAGTACTTC	CASSVMTGTGAIEQYF
TRBV5-1	NA	TRBJ2-1	TRBD2	TGCGCCAGCAGCTGGGGGGGACTAGTTATCAATGAGCAGTTCTTC	CASSWGGLVINEQFF
TRBV29-1	NA	TRBJ1-2	TRBD1	TGCAGCGCAGGACAGGGGATCAACTATGGCTACACCTTC	CSAGQGINYGYTF
TRBV6-5	NA	TRBJ2-4	NA	TGTGCCAGCACTCCCTGGGGGGAAAACATTCAGTACTTC	CASTPWGENIQYF
TRBV4-2	NA	TRBJ1-1	NA	TGTGCCAGCAGCCAAGTGGCAGGATCGAACACTGAAGCTTTCTTT	CASSQVAGSNTEAFF
TRBV4-1	NA	TRBJ2-1	NA	TGCGCCAGCAGCCAGGGGGCTAGCGGCTACAATGAGCAGTTCTTC	CASSQGASGYNEQFF
TRBV6-1	NA	TRBJ1-1	NA	TGTGCCAGCAGTGCGGGTAACATGAACACTGAAGCTTTCTTT	CASSAGNMNTEAFF
TRBV11-2	NA	TRBJ2-7	NA	TGTGCCAGCAGCTCCGAGGTAGAGCAGTACTTC	CASSSEVEQYF
TRBV5-5	NA	TRBJ1-1	TRBD1	TGTGCCAGCAGCTTGCTAGAGACAGGGCTCTTTTCCCACACTGAAGCTTTCTTT	CASSLLETGLFSHTEAFF
TRBV5-4	few	TRBJ2-7	NA	TGTGCCAGCAGCGCGGAGGGCTACGAGCAGTACTTC	CASSAEGYEQYF
TRBV5-1	NA	TRBJ1-1	TRBD1	TGCGCCAGCAGCTCAAGTACAGGGGGCCACACTGAAGCTTTCTTT	CASSSSTGGHTEAFF
TRBV27	NA	TRBJ2-1	TRBD2	TGTGCCAGCAGTGGTTTGTGGGAGGGGTACAATGAGCAGTTCTTC	CASSGLWEGYNEQFF
TRBV4-1	NA	TRBJ1-6	NA	TGCGCCAGCAGCCCTACCCAGGGTAATTCACCCCTCCACTTT	CASSPTQGNSPLHF
TRBV30	NA	TRBJ2-7	NA	TGTGCCTGGAGGGTCGCGAACTCCTACGAGCAGTACTTC	CAWRVANSYEQYF
TRBV6-1	NA	TRBJ1-2	TRBD1	TGTGCCAGCAATCGAGCGAACAGGGGCGATGGCTACACCTTC	CASNRANRGDGYTF
TRBV5-6	NA	TRBJ1-2	TRBD1	TGTGCCAGCAGCTTGGCGGGGACAGGAGATTTCTTGGGCTACACCTTC	CASSLAGTGDFLGYTF
TRBV6-1	NA	TRBJ1-5	NA	TGTGCCAGCAGTGACGCGGGGGCAGATCAGCCCCAGCATTTT	CASSDAGADQPQHF
TRBV7-8	NA	TRBJ2-4	NA	TGTGCCAGCAGCCAACCGCGGTCCGTGGCCAAAAACATTCAGTACTTC	CASSQPRSVAKNIQYF
TRBV28	NA	TRBJ1-6	NA	TGTGCCAGCAGTTTACCCCAATGGACAGTAGGCCAGGGATCACCCCTCCACTTT	CASSLPQWTVGQGSPLHF
TRBV5-4	NA	TRBJ2-1	TRBD1	TGTGCCAGCTTCTTAGGGGGCGCAGGGACCAATGAGCAGTTCTTC	CASFLGGAGTNEQFF
TRBV29-1	NA	TRBJ1-2	NA	TGCAGCGTTGCCAAGGGGAAGGGCTACACCTTC	CSVAKGKGYTF